Shown below are 26 T cell receptor beta chains from a single sample sequenced in a study of OX40 agonist ivuxolimab in advanced cancers. Sequencing was performed with immunoSEQ multiplex PCR; in TCRdb, only in-frame clones are kept and a portion is missing. The data show around 47,000 clones, roughly nine tenths seen once. The specimen comprised CD4+ or CD8+ T cells sorted from blood, sampled in a trial of the OX40 agonist ivuxolimab. The receptors were sampled from an adult with an advanced solid tumor such as melanoma, head and neck, liver or kidney cancer.

The rearrangement joins TRBV7-6 to TRBJ1-6; D is unresolved. There are 15 residues in the CDR3. CDR1 and CDR2 (germline): SGHVS, FNYEAQ. The germline V and J ends were trimmed by 5 bases and 7 bases, with 15 bases remaining between them. CDR3 sequence: CASSPAQVGNSPLHF. The CDR3 nucleotides are TGTGCCAGCAGCCCAGCGCAGGTGGGAAATTCACCCCTCCACTTT.

This clone was seen once. The V gene is TRBV6-5, the J gene TRBJ1-2, with 7 bases aligning to TRBD1. The CDR3 has 13 amino acids. The ends lost 5 bases at V and 8 bases at J; junction bases unmatched: 8. Germline assignment: CDR1 MNHEY and CDR2 SVGAGI. CDR3 sequence reads: CASSIRGTDGYTF. Here the CDR3 DNA reads TGTGCCAGCAGTATACGGGGGACAGACGGCTACACCTTC.

The chain uses TRBV2 and TRBJ2-2, with D tentatively TRBD1 (6 bases). Germline CDR1 and CDR2: SNHLY and FYNNEI. This CDR3 has 15 residues. V lost 1 base and J lost 3, with 9 bases in between. CDR3 DNA: TGTGCCAGCAGTGAAGGGGGACATCACACCGGGGAGCTGTTTTTT. Translation: CASSEGGHHTGELFF.

The chain is built from TRBV5-1 and TRBJ2-3; TRBD1 matches 7 bases. V lost 0 bases and J lost 1; bases outside the gene matches: 2. The CDR3 loop spans 15 amino acids. CDR1 is SGHRS, CDR2 YFSETQ, per germline. The CDR3 loop is CASSLGDSGTDTQYF. The CDR3 region has the DNA TGCGCCAGCAGCTTGGGGGACAGTGGCACAGATACGCAGTATTTT.

The CDR3 DNA follows: TGTGCCAGCAGTGAATCTTTTGGGCGGGACCTTAAGTACTTC. It encodes CASSESFGRDLKYF. The rearrangement joins TRBV2 to TRBJ2-5, with D tentatively TRBD2 (6 bases). The CDR3 runs to 14 residues. V dropped 2 bases and J dropped 12 bases, with 19 bases sitting between them. In germline, CDR1 is SNHLY, CDR2 FYNNEI.

The chain is built from TRBV5-1 and TRBJ2-7; 11 positions match TRBD2. CDR3 length equals 15 residues. In germline, CDR1 is SGHRS, CDR2 YFSETQ. Trimming took 5 bases from V and 3 from J; bases not matched to a gene: 7. CDR3: CASSTGTSGLYEQYF. CDR3 DNA sequence: TGCGCCAGCAGTACCGGGACTAGCGGCCTCTACGAGCAGTACTTC.

The chain employs TRBV6-6 and TRBJ2-3; D gene unclear. Trimming left V 2 bases short and J 2 bases short, with 5 bases between. The CDR3 loop spans 13 amino acids. CDR1 is MNHNY, CDR2 SVGAGI, per germline (reference sequence). Here the CDR3 DNA reads TGTGCCAGCAGTTACGACTCCACAGATACGCAGTATTTT. Translated: CASSYDSTDTQYF.

This clone was detected a few times. The rearrangement uses TRBV28 and TRBJ1-2, with D perhaps TRBD1 (5 bases). This CDR3 region has 14 residues. The germline CDR1 and CDR2 sequences are MDHEN and SYDVKM. Trimming left V 5 bases short and J 0 bases short, with 10 bases between. CDR3 DNA sequence: TGTGCCAGCAGTCCGCGGGGCACTAACTATGGCTACACCTTC. Its translation is CASSPRGTNYGYTF.

This clone appeared once. The chain has TRBV30 and TRBJ1-1; D remains ambiguous. CDR3 length equals 13 residues. Per the germline V gene, CDR1 is GTSNPN and CDR2 is SVGIG (reference sequence). V was shortened by 3 bases and J by 7 bases, with 15 bases between the two germline ends. The CDR3 DNA is TGTGCCTGGAGCCTTAGATATAGGCTTGAAGCTTTCTTT. The encoded protein is CAWSLRYRLEAFF.

This chain joins TRBV5-1 and TRBJ2-7; 7 bases align to TRBD2. Germline V gene lookup returns CDR1 SGHRS and CDR2 YFSETQ. The trim removed 4 bases at V and 4 bases at J, leaving 14 bases unmatched. The CDR3 spans 16 residues. The CDR3 sequence is CASSQEPSGAGYEQYF. The CDR3 nucleotides are TGCGCCAGCAGCCAAGAGCCCAGCGGGGCAGGTTACGAGCAGTACTTC.

The chain joins TRBV7-6 to TRBJ2-1; D is perhaps TRBD2 (5 bases). Germline CDR1 reads SGHVS; CDR2 reads FNYEAQ. V lost 0 bases to trimming and J lost 9 bases, with 9 bases between them. The CDR3 has 13 amino acids. The CDR3 sequence is CASSLATAGEQFF. The CDR3 coding sequence is TGTGCCAGCAGCTTAGCAACGGCGGGTGAGCAGTTCTTC.

The rearrangement joins TRBV5-6 to TRBJ2-3, with D hard to call. The CDR3 contains 13 residues. Germline CDR1 and CDR2: SGHDT and YYEEEE. V was clipped by 2 bases and J by 4 bases, with 8 bases between them. The CDR3 here is CASSFGSADTQYF. DNA of the CDR3: TGTGCCAGCAGCTTCGGTTCCGCAGATACGCAGTATTTT.

J is TRBJ2-7 and V is TRBV5-4; D might be TRBD1 or TRBD2, each matching 6 bases. The CDR3 sequence is 19 residues long. Germline V gene sequence: CDR1 SGHNT, CDR2 YYREEE (reference sequence). V gave up 5 bases and J gave up 0 bases, with 27 bases separating them. For the CDR3, the DNA is TGTGCCAGCAGTTTTGTGGGGCGCTGGACGGGGGCTCGCTCCTACGAGCAGTACTTC. Translation gives CASSFVGRWTGARSYEQYF.

V is TRBV7-8 and J is TRBJ2-4; 9 nucleotides match TRBD1. CDR3 length: 15 residues. The trim removed 3 bases at V and 0 bases at J, leaving 0 bases unmatched. Germline-derived CDR1 and CDR2 are SGHVS and FQNEAQ. This CDR3 reads CASSLDRGAKNIQYF. The CDR3 region has the DNA TGTGCCAGCAGCTTGGACAGGGGAGCCAAAAACATTCAGTACTTC.

This clone was counted a single time. The chain recombines TRBV10-3 with TRBJ2-1; TRBD1 agrees at 7 bases. Unmatched junction bases numbered 9, after V lost 8 bases and J lost 5 bases. CDR3 length: 14 amino acids. Germline V gene data show CDR1 as ENHRY and CDR2 as SYGVKD. The CDR3 DNA is TGTGCCATCTCCGGGACAGACAAGAACAATGAGCAGTTCTTC. Its translation: CAISGTDKNNEQFF.

This chain connects TRBV10-3 to TRBJ2-1; 7 bases are shared with TRBD2. Per the germline V gene, CDR1 is ENHRY and CDR2 is SYGVKD. V lost 2 bases to trimming and J lost 0 bases; unmatched junction nucleotides: 7. The CDR3 is made up of 17 amino acids. CDR3 sequence (DNA): TGTGCCATCAGTGAGCCGACTAGCTCGAGCTCCTACAATGAGCAGTTCTTC. Protein sequence: CAISEPTSSSSYNEQFF.

V is TRBV27 and J is TRBJ2-1; D ambiguous. Germline V CDR1 and CDR2: MNHEY, SMNVEV (reference sequence). The V and J ends lost 6 bases and 6 bases respectively, with 12 bases between them. This CDR3 contains 13 residues. In DNA, the CDR3 is TGTGCCAGCAGCCCAACCAGGATCAATGAGCAGTTCTTC. This translates into CASSPTRINEQFF.

The chain combines TRBV5-4 with TRBJ1-4, with 8 positions matching TRBD1. With V trimmed by 1 base and J by 1 base, 6 bases remained unmatched. The germline V gene encodes CDR1 SGHNT and CDR2 YYREEE (reference sequence). The CDR3 spans 17 residues. CDR3 loop: CASSLWQGALTNEKLFF. The CDR3 DNA reads TGTGCCAGCAGCTTGTGGCAGGGGGCCCTAACTAATGAAAAACTGTTTTTT.

The V gene is TRBV7-9, the J gene TRBJ2-7, with 8 bases fitting TRBD1. Germline V gene sequence: CDR1 SEHNR, CDR2 FQNEAQ (reference sequence). The CDR3 is 18 residues long. Trimming cost V 4 bases and J 5 bases; bases outside gene matches: 19. The CDR3 loop reads CASSSPLDPTGTGDEQYF. The DNA of the CDR3 is TGTGCCAGCAGCTCCCCCTTAGACCCAACCGGGACAGGAGACGAGCAGTACTTC.

The J gene is TRBJ2-3, the V gene TRBV29-1; TRBD2 matches 8 bases. The J segment lost 2 bases and the V segment lost 6 bases, leaving 10 bases of the junction unmatched. CDR3 length: 15 residues. Germline V gene lookup returns CDR1 SQVTM and CDR2 ANQGSEA. Written as DNA, the CDR3 is TGCAGCGTAACCCCGGGGGGGATAATCACAGATACGCAGTATTTT. This gives the protein CSVTPGGIITDTQYF.

This clone showed up just a few times. The same CDR3 is also encoded by other DNA sequences in this sample. The chain uses TRBV2 and TRBJ1-1, with 7 nucleotides matching TRBD1. The germline gives CDR1 SNHLY, CDR2 FYNNEI. The CDR3 is 15 amino acids. The junction had 6 bases not matched to a gene; V was cut back by 5 bases and J by 0 bases. Here the CDR3 DNA reads TGTGCCAGCAGTCCACGACAGGGAATGAACACTGAAGCTTTCTTT. Its translation is CASSPRQGMNTEAFF.

The J gene is TRBJ1-6, the V gene TRBV19; D unclear. Between the trimmed V and J ends, which lost 4 bases and 10 bases, there was a span of 14 bases. From germline, CDR1 is LNHDA and CDR2 SQIVND (reference sequence). The CDR3 loop spans 14 amino acids. CDR3: CASSTGGVGSPLHF. The CDR3 nucleotides read TGTGCCAGTAGTACCGGCGGGGTTGGGTCACCCCTCCACTTT.

The chain has TRBV6-6 and TRBJ1-4; a weak D match, TRBD1 (6 bases). The CDR3 contains 14 residues. Trimming removed 2 bases at V and 7 bases at J, with 11 bases between. Per the germline V gene, CDR1 is MNHNY and CDR2 is SVGAGI (reference sequence). The CDR3 region has the DNA TGTGCCAGCAGTTACGAGGGGGGAGGTGAAAAACTGTTTTTT. It translates to CASSYEGGGEKLFF.

This clone occurred a few times. The chain uses TRBV5-1 and TRBJ2-1; 9 bases line up with TRBD2. Germline assignment: CDR1 SGHRS and CDR2 YFSETQ. The CDR3 has 14 residues. Trimming removed 5 bases from V and 10 bases from J; junction bases left unmatched: 10. The CDR3 DNA reads as TGCGCCAGCAGATACGGCGGGGGGGCCATAGAGCAGTTCTTC. This codes for CASRYGGGAIEQFF.

This clone was observed a handful of times. The chain has TRBV30 and TRBJ1-4, with D unresolved. The length of the CDR3 is 13 residues. V lost 1 base to trimming and J lost 4 bases, with 7 bases between them. In germline, CDR1 is GTSNPN, CDR2 SVGIG (reference sequence). The CDR3 DNA reads as TGTGCCTGGAGTGCGGATAATAATGAAAAACTGTTTTTT. Protein product: CAWSADNNEKLFF.

The chain links TRBV19 to TRBJ2-7; tentatively, D is TRBD1 (6 bases). The V gene's germline CDR1 is LNHDA and CDR2 SQIVND (reference sequence). The CDR3 covers 15 residues. Trimming shortened V by 6 bases and J by 4 bases, and 19 bases separated the two germline ends. CDR3 loop: CASSSFLGHRYEQYF. The DNA of the CDR3 is TGTGCCAGTAGCTCCTTTTTGGGACACCGATACGAGCAGTACTTC. The full variable domain, with the rest looked up from reference TRBV19 and TRBJ2-7, is DGGITQSPKYLFRKEGQNVTLSCEQNLNHDAMYWYRQDPGQGLRLIYYSQIVNDFQKGDIAEGYSVSREKKESFPLTVTSAQKNPTAFYLCASSSFLGHRYEQYFGPGTRLTVT.